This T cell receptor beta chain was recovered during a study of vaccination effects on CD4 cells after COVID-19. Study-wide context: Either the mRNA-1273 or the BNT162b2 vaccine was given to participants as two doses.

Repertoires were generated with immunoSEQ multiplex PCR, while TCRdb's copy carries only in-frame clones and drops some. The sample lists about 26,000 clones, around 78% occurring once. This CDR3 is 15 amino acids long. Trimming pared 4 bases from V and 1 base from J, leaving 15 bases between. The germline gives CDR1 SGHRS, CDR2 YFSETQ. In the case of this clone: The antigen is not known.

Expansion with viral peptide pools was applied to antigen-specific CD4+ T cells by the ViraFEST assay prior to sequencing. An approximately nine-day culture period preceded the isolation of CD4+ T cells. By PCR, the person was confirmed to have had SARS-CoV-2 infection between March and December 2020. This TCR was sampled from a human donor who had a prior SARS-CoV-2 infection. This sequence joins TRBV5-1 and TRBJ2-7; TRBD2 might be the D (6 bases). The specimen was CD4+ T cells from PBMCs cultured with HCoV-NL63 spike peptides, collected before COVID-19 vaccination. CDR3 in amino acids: CASSRPGGASYEQYF. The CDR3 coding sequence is TGCGCCAGCAGCCGTCCAGGAGGGGCATCCTACGAGCAGTACTTC.